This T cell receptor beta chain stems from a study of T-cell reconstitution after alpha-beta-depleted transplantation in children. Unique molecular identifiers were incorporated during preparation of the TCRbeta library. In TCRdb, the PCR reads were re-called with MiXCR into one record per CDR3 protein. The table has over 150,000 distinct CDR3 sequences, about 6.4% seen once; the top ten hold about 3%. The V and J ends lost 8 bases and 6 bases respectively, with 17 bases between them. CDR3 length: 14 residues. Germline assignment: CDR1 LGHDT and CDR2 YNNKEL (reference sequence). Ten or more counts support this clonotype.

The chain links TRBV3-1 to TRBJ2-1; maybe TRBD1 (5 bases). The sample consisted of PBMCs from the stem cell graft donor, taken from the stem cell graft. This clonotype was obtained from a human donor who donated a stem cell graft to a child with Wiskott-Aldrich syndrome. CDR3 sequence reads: CASGRQTFGNEQFF. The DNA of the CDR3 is TGTGCCAGCGGTAGACAGACCTTTGGCAATGAGCAGTTCTTC.